This T cell receptor (beta chain) came from a study of OX40 agonist ivuxolimab in advanced cancers. Sequenced by immunoSEQ multiplex PCR; TCRdb stores in-frame clones only, minus some. The sample holds tens of thousands of clones; roughly 90% are singletons and the top ten take 2.6%. This CDR3 is 16 amino acids long. Trimming took 1 base from V and 5 from J, leaving 16 bases between them. CDR1 and CDR2 from the germline V gene are SNHLY and FYNNEI. The clonotype originates from an adult with an advanced solid tumor such as melanoma, head and neck, liver or kidney cancer. The specimen was CD4+ or CD8+ T cells sorted from blood, collected in a trial of the OX40 agonist ivuxolimab. This sequence joins TRBV2 and TRBJ2-3; tentative D call: TRBD2 (6 bases). The CDR3 reads CASSEEITGAKDTQYF. Here the CDR3 DNA reads TGTGCCAGCAGTGAAGAGATAACGGGAGCGAAAGATACGCAGTATTTT.